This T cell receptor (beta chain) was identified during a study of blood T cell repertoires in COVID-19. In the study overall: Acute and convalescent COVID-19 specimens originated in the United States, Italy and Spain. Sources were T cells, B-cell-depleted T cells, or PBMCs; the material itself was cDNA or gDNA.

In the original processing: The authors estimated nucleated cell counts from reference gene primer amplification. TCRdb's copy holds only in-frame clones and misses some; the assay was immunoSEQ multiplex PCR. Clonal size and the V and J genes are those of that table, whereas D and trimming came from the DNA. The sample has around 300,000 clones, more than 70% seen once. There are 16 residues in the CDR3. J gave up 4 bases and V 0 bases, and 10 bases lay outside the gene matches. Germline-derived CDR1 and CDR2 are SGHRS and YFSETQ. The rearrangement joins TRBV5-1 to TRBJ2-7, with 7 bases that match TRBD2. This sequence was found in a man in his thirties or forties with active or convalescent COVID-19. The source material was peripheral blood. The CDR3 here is CASSLERGGPPYEQYF. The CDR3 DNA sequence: TGCGCCAGCAGCTTGGAGCGGGGAGGACCTCCGTACGAGCAGTACTTC. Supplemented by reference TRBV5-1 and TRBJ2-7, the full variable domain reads KAGVTQTPRYLIKTRGQQVTLSCSPISGHRSVSWYQQTPGQGLQFLFEYFSETQRNKGNFPGRFSGRQFSNSRSEMNVSTLELGDSALYLCASSLERGGPPYEQYFGPGTRLTVT.